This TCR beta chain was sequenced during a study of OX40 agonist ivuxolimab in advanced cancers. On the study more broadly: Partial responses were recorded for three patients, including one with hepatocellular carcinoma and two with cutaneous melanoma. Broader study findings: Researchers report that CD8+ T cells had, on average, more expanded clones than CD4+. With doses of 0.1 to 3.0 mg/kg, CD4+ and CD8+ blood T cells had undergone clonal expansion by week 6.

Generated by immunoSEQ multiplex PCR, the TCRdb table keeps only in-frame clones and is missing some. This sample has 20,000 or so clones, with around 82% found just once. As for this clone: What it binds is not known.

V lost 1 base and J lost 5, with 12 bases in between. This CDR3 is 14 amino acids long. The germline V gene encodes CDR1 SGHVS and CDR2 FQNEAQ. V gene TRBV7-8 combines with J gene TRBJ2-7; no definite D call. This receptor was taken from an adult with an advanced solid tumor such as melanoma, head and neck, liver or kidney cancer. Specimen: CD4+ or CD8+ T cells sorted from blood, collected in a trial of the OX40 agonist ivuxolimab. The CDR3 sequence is CASSLDVWVHEQYF. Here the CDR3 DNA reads TGTGCCAGCAGCTTAGATGTGTGGGTCCACGAGCAGTACTTC.